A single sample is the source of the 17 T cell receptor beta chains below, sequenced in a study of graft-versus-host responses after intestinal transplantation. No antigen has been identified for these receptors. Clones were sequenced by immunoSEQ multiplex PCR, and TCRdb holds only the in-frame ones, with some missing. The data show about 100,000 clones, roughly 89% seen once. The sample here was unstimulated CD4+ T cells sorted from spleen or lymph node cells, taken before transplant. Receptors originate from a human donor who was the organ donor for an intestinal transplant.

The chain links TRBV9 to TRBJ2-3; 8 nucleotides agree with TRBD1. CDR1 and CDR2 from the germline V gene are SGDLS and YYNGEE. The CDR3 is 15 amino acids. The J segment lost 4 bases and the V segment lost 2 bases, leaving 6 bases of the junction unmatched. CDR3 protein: CASSVRTGSADTQYF. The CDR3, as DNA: TGTGCCAGCAGCGTCAGGACAGGGTCGGCAGATACGCAGTATTTT.

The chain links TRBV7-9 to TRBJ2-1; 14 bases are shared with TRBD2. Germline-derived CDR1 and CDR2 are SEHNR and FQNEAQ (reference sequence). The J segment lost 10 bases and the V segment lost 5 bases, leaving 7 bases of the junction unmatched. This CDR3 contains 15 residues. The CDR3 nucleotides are TGTGCCAGCAGCGAAAGACTAGCGGGAGGGGGGGAGCAGTTCTTC. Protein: CASSERLAGGGEQFF.

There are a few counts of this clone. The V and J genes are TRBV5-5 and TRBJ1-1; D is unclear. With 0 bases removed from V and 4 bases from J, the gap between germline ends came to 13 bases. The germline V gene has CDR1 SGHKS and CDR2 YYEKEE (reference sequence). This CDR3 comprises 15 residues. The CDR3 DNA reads TGTGCCAGCAGCTTGGGCGGGAGGGATAGCACTGAAGCTTTCTTT. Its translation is CASSLGGRDSTEAFF.

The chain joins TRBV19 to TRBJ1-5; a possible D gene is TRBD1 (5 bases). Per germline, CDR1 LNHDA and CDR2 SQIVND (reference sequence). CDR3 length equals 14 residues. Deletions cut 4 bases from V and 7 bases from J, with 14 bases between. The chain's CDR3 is CASSSRQTGQPQHF. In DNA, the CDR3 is TGTGCCAGTAGTAGCCGACAGACCGGGCAGCCCCAGCATTTT.

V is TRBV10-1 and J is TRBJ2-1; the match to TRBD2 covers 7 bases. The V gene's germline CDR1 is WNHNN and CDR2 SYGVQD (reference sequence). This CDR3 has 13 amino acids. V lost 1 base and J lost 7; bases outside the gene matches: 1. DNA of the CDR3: TGCGCCAGCAGTGAGTTGCGGGGGAATGAGCAGTTCTTC. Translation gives CASSELRGNEQFF.

For the CDR3, the DNA is TGTGCCAGCAGCTTGGGGGCATCCGAGCAGTACTTC. Its protein is CASSLGASEQYF. The J gene is TRBJ2-7, the V gene TRBV5-4; unclear D gene. This CDR3 has 12 amino acids. Germline V lookup: CDR1 SGHNT, CDR2 YYREEE (reference sequence). V was trimmed by 0 bases and J by 6 bases, leaving 7 bases between them.

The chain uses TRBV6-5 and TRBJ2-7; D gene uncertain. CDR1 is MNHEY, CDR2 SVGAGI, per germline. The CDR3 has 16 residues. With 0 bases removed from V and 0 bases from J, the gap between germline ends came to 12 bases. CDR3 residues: CASSYSKQKLSYEQYF. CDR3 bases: TGTGCCAGCAGTTACTCGAAACAGAAGCTCTCCTACGAGCAGTACTTC.

The CDR3 region is CSVWTGSNQPQHF. CDR3 DNA sequence: TGCAGCGTTTGGACAGGGAGCAATCAGCCCCAGCATTTT. V gene TRBV29-1 combines with J gene TRBJ1-5; 8 bases are shared with TRBD1. Germline trimming cut 5 bases from V and 1 base from J; bases unmatched to any gene: 1. CDR3 size: 13 residues. The germline V gene encodes CDR1 SQVTM and CDR2 ANQGSEA.

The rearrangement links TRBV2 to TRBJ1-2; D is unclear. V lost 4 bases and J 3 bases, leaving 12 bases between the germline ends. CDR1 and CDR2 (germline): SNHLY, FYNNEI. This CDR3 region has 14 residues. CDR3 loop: CASSVRSGDYGYTF. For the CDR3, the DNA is TGTGCCAGCAGTGTGCGGTCGGGTGACTATGGCTACACCTTC.

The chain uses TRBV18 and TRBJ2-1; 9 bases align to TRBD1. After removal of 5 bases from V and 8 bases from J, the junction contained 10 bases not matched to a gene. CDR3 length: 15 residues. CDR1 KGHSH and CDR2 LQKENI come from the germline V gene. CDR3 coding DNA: TGTGCCAGCTCAACGGGACAGGGCGGCCAATATGAGCAGTTCTTC. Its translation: CASSTGQGGQYEQFF.

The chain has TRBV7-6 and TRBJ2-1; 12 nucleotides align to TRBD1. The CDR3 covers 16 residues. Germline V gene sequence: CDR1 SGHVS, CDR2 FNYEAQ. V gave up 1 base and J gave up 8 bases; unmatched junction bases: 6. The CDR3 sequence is CASSLVGTGGGDEQFF. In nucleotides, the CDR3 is TGTGCCAGCAGCTTAGTCGGGACAGGGGGCGGGGATGAGCAGTTCTTC.

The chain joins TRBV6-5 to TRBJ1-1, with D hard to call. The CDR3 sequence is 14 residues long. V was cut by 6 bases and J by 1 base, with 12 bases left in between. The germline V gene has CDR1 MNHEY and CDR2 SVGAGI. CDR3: CASRLRRPNTEAFF. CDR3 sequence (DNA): TGTGCCAGCAGACTCCGGCGGCCGAACACTGAAGCTTTCTTT.

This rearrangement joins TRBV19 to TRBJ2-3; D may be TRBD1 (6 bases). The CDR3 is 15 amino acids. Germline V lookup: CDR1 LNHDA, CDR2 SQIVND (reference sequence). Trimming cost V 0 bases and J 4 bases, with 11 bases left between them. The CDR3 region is CASSIEPKGADTQYF. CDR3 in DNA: TGTGCCAGTAGTATAGAACCAAAGGGGGCAGATACGCAGTATTTT. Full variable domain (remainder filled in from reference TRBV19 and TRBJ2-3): DGGITQSPKYLFRKEGQNVTLSCEQNLNHDAMYWYRQDPGQGLRLIYYSQIVNDFQKGDIAEGYSVSREKKESFPLTVTSAQKNPTAFYLCASSIEPKGADTQYFGPGTRLTVL.

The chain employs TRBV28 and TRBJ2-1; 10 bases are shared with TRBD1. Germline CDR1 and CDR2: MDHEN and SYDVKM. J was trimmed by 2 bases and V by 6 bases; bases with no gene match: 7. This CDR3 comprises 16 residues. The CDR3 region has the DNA TGTGCCAGCAGACCCGGGACAGGGGTCCCCTACAATGAGCAGTTCTTC. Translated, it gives CASRPGTGVPYNEQFF.

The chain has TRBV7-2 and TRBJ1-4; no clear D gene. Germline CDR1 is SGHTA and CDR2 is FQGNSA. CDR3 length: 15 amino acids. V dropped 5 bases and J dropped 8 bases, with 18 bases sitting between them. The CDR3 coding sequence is TGTGCCAGCAGCCCCGCCCGTATGGAGAGGGAAAAACTGTTTTTT. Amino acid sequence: CASSPARMEREKLFF.

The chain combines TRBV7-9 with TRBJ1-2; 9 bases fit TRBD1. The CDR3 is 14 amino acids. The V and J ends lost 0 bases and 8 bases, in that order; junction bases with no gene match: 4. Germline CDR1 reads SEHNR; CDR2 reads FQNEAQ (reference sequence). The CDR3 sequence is CASSLAGTGKGYTF. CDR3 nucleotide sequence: TGTGCCAGCAGCTTAGCCGGGACAGGGAAAGGCTACACCTTC. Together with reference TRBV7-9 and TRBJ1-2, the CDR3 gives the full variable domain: DTGVSQNPRHKITKRGQNVTFRCDPISEHNRLYWYRQTLGQGPEFLTYFQNEAQLEKSRLLSDRFSAERPKGSFSTLEIQRTEQGDSAMYLCASSLAGTGKGYTFGSGTRLTVV.

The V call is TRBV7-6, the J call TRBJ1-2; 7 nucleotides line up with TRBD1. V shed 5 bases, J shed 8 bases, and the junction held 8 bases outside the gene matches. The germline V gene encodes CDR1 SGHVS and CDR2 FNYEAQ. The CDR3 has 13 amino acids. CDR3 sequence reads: CASSRQGGEGYTF. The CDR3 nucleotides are TGTGCCAGCAGCCGACAGGGAGGAGAGGGCTACACCTTC.